This T cell receptor beta chain came from a study of cytomegalovirus exposure and HLA in healthy donors (dated by TCRdb to the late 2010s). Regarding the research as a whole: An earlier analysis of several hundred of the donors reported 250 to 300 Gb of sequence data and around 100 million unique TCR beta sequences obtained from about 180 million T cells. An early release covering roughly 600 HLA-typed donors comprised approximately 300 gigabases of sequencing data and around 80 million unique TCR sequences. Among the roughly 370 genotyped donors, roughly 80% belonged to the genetic ancestry cluster associated with self-reported Caucasian donors. The aim of the study was to test whether cataloging public T cell receptors could identify signatures of past pathogen exposure. Using immunosequencing, the study profiled T cell repertoires from about 620 subjects and related those repertoires to cytomegalovirus serostatus. Besides the first cohort of approximately 710 subjects, a separate validation cohort made up of 120 different subjects was used. The study combined high-throughput TCR immunosequencing, statistical association of individual TCRs with disease status, and machine learning to predict cytomegalovirus infection status. A later analysis re-examined previously published TCR beta repertoires from just over 650 donors and added high-resolution HLA genotyping to investigate patterns of TCR occurrence. Rather than drawing on any new phenotypic data, the later analysis identified candidate immune exposures from TCR beta sequences and the way those sequences occurred across donors. An earlier analysis of about 620 of the donors applied high-throughput TCR beta sequencing to assess whether each TCR beta V gene segment acted as functional or pseudogenic. Donor age, sex, ethnicity and CMV serostatus were compiled alongside the repertoire data. A later genetic analysis used genome-wide SNP genotypes for about 65% of the 666 donors, treating that subset as a discovery cohort. All discovery cohort repertoires had been generated using a single sequencing platform. HLA typing covered class I and class II loci at four-digit resolution. Typing coverage varied by locus: roughly 620-640 donors for A, B, C, DRB1 and DQB1; 522 for DQA1; around 610 for DPA1; about 450 for DPB1. Several DR-DQ haplotypes were handled as single units for association and clustering because linkage in the cohort was strong. Among a few hundred genotyped donors of the cohort, an average of about 240,000 unique TCR beta nucleotide sequences were sequenced per donor, roughly 20% of them non-productive.

With respect to this clone: No cognate antigen has been identified for it. Base qualities are not at hand, and no much larger clone is one base apart.

Results the study describes overall, beyond this receptor: Three of the identified cytomegalovirus-associated TCR beta chains were confirmed in vitro to be specific for cytomegalovirus antigens. Broadly in line with IMGT annotations, most TCR beta V segments showed up in productive rearrangements about 90% or about 30% of the time in an earlier analysis of approximately 640 of the donors. The presence/absence analyses assumed that sequencing depth was roughly uniform across donors, and that assumption may not be true. According to a later analysis, parvovirus B19, influenza, CMV and Epstein-Barr virus appeared linked to several top co-occurrence clusters. A further reported finding was that TCR beta sequences accurately predicted the HLA-A and HLA-B alleles for most subjects in the first cohort. Correlated functional status among segregating V segments might be attributable to linkage disequilibrium, but an unknown experimental factor could not be ruled out. The only immune exposure information available for the cohort was CMV serostatus. At a false discovery rate of 0.05, a later analysis linked roughly 17,000 TCR beta sequences to specific HLA alleles. Strong co-occurrence of HLA alleles, especially DR and DQ, made assigning TCR associations to individual alleles difficult. The study gave a list of 150 to 200 TCR beta chains associated with cytomegalovirus. Some IMGT-functional V segments, including TRBV6-2 and TRBV6-3, could not be told apart with the 87-base-pair reads, so those segments were excluded. In a later genetic analysis, fewer N-insertions in productive TCRs were reported among donors in an Asian-associated ancestry cluster than the roughly 700-donor mean. V-gene and J-gene trimming of TCR beta chains was associated with a missense DCLRE1C variant in a later genetic analysis, and the association was replicated in an independent cohort. Only TCR beta chains were sequenced in this cohort, and the absence of alpha or paired-chain data limited detectable features. HLA typing was unavailable for some donors at each locus, so association tests used only the typed subset. The sequencing pipeline was judged likely to have produced a cluster of highly shared sequence variants as a technical artifact. According to the authors, the approach could potentially be generalized to other disease states and immunological phenotypes. In a later analysis, HLA-associated TCR beta chains showed more clonal expansion and lower generation probabilities than non-associated chains that were equally common. In a later analysis, most CMV-associated TCR beta chains were found to appear HLA-restricted, with HLA associations seemingly driven largely by CMV exposure. The classifier was reported to diagnose cytomegalovirus status with high specificity and sensitivity in both the original cohort and the validation cohort. Because counts were too low, fewer than 20 rarely observed V segments, including chromosome 9 orphons, were excluded from the earlier analysis of around 590 of the donors. While some public TCRs were present in many individuals, most TCR sequences turned up only very rarely across donors. In a later analysis, the rate of TCR association differed among HLA loci, with DRB1 alleles having the most associated TCRs and HLA-C alleles having the fewest.

The library was built by means of the immunoSEQ multiplex PCR assay. The multiplex PCR relied on a mix of 60 forward primers for TCR Vbeta segments and 13 reverse primers for TCR Jbeta segments. The CDR3 region of rearranged TCR beta genes was amplified from genomic DNA by a multiplex PCR assay. The Illumina HiSeq System was used to sequence the amplified TCR beta libraries as 87-base-pair reads. In the source study's methods: A later analysis tallied roughly 76 million unique TCR beta chains across the 666 repertoires, and around 10 million of those chains were shared by two or more donors. Raw reads were error-corrected and collapsed into unique sequences by a nearest-neighbor algorithm in which closely related sequences were merged to remove PCR and sequencing errors. To assign V, D and J gene segments, CDR3 sequences were aligned to IMGT reference sequences. For a sequence to be retained, at least a six-nucleotide match to both a V gene segment and a J gene segment was required. Rearrangements were classified as productive when the CDR3 lacked stop codons and remained in frame with V and J, and all other rearrangements were classified as non-productive. CDR3 was defined by IMGT convention, running from the second conserved V-encoded cysteine to the conserved J-encoded phenylalanine. In an earlier analysis of just under 600 of the donors, sequences lacking an unambiguous match to a single V gene segment were excluded. In an earlier analysis of more than 500 of the donors, a V segment was called functional when productive rearrangements were above 56.7%, and segregating when the standard deviation between donors exceeded 5%. A statistical classification framework was built to diagnose cytomegalovirus status from the catalog of TCR beta chain sequences. A later analysis assigned V and J genes by comparing TCR nucleotide sequences with IMGT/GENE-DB human TR gene sequences. In a later analysis, CDR3 sequences and most-parsimonious VDJ recombination scenarios were assigned using the TCRdist pipeline. In a later analysis, each TCR beta chain was defined by its CDR3 amino acid sequence together with its V-gene family, and reads lacking a unique V-gene family were excluded. To address suspected cross-contamination and a sequencing artifact, a later analysis removed around 600 highly shared, low-generation-probability nucleotide sequences. A later analysis calculated a clonal expansion index for each public chain from normalized within-repertoire ranks of inferred template counts. In a later analysis, generation probabilities were computed with a VDJ recombination model fitted to out-of-frame rearrangements, and the resulting probabilities were checked against IGoR. A later analysis scored TCR-TCR, TCR-HLA and TCR-CMV co-occurrence with hypergeometric tests, applying a repertoire-size bias correction to TCR pairs. To estimate false discovery rates, a later analysis permuted the HLA or CMV assignments 20 times. In a later analysis, co-occurring TCRs were grouped with DBSCAN, and TCRdist sequence similarity was added when clustering was performed within HLA-allele-positive subsets. Repertoires with fewer than 30,000 or more than 120,000 public chains were left out of co-occurrence clustering, as were about five repertoires with anomalous nucleotide sharing. TCRdb stores this immuneACCESS table with in-frame sequences only. Part of the clones is absent; in the studies checked, under half of the shortfall reflects unresolved V genes, and no reason is known for the rest. V and J calls and clone size come straight from that table; D and trimming were deduced from the DNA. The sample contains 130,000 or so clones, 70% to 80% of them found a single time. The ten top clones hold around 1.5% of the sample.

CDR1 is given as MDHEN and CDR2 as SYDVKM, both from the germline V gene. V is pared back by 3 bases and J by 0 bases, with 15 bases lying between the germline termini. Counted from cysteine to phenylalanine, this CDR3 has 18 amino acids. This entry keeps only the CDR3 DNA: 54 bases, framed from base 1. In total, 666 healthy bone marrow donors made up the cohort. All cohort members were sampled while nominally healthy, although unrecorded immune exposures were likely present. The donor was CMV seronegative and belonged to the group of over 300 seronegative cohort members. Each donor provided a peripheral blood sample, and peripheral blood mononuclear cells were used for TCR beta sequencing. Genomic DNA was extracted from the blood cell samples with the Qiagen DNeasy Blood Extraction Kit.

The chain couples TRBV28 to TRBJ1-6; the D gene is not confidently resolved. The TCR sequence derives from a female donor in good health and CMV-seronegative. Sequencing input: PBMCs. The DNA sequence reads TGTGCCAGCAGTTTTTGGCAAACCCGAAGCTCCTATAATTCACCCCTCCACTTT. The resulting protein is CASSFWQTRSSYNSPLHF.